The following is a T cell receptor (beta chain) sequence with its context. The antigen remains undetermined. This specimen comes from a study of T-cell memory formation after mild COVID-19. Turning to the study itself: TCR clusters were largely donor specific.

V was clipped by 6 bases and J by 0 bases, with 12 bases between them. The CDR3 runs to 15 residues. Germline loops: CDR1 DFQATT, CDR2 SNEGSKA (reference sequence). MiXCR was run by TCRdb on the 5' RACE reads, yielding one entry per CDR3 protein. The sample gives about 170,000 distinct CDR3 sequences, 13% of which show up once; roughly 3.3% is in the top ten. Study conclusions and caveats: Those CD4+ clones that contracted were mainly in CM and EM (CD8+ ones in EMRA).

The V call is TRBV20-1, the J call TRBJ1-6; no clear D. The sample comprised PBMCs or a T cell subset sorted from them (not recorded which). The source is a young man who had mild COVID-19 (a few samples of this study predate the infection). Cell type and time point are not known. Here the CDR3 DNA reads TGCAGTGCCCCCGCGGAGAGCTCCTATAATTCACCCCTCCACTTT. This codes for CSAPAESSYNSPLHF.